Below are 32 T cell receptor beta chains sequenced from a single sample in a study of cytomegalovirus exposure and HLA in healthy donors. Vbeta (60) and Jbeta (13) primers were used in the PCR. Using immunoSEQ multiplex PCR, the repertoire was profiled, and TCRdb retains in-frame clones only, with some absent. In the table there are 100,000 to 150,000 clones, 83% of which are singletons. Material for sequencing was PBMCs. The receptors stem from a woman aged 40 to 50 in good health and CMV-seropositive.

The chain joins TRBV6-5 to TRBJ2-2; D gene uncertain. Germline loops: CDR1 MNHEY, CDR2 SVGAGI. Deletions cut 6 bases from V and 5 bases from J, with 16 bases between. The CDR3 covers 15 residues. CDR3 region: CASSQQPITTGELFF. The CDR3 coding sequence is TGTGCCAGCAGCCAACAACCGATAACAACCGGGGAGCTGTTTTTT.

The chain joins TRBV4-3 to TRBJ2-7, with 10 bases fitting TRBD2. After removal of 0 bases from V and 9 bases from J, the junction contained 11 bases not matched to a gene. This CDR3 region has 16 residues. Germline CDR1 is LGHNA and CDR2 is YSLEER. CDR3 residues: CASSQDIGLAGDRQYF. Here the CDR3 DNA reads TGCGCCAGCAGCCAAGACATCGGGCTAGCGGGAGATCGGCAGTACTTC.

The V and J genes are TRBV7-6 and TRBJ2-1; unclear D gene. The V gene lost 1 base and the J gene lost 4 bases, with 8 bases spanning the gap. Germline loops: CDR1 SGHVS, CDR2 FNYEAQ. The CDR3 contains 14 residues. The CDR3 sequence: CASSLDRLYNEQFF. DNA for the CDR3: TGTGCCAGCAGCTTAGACCGGTTATACAATGAGCAGTTCTTC. Looking up the rest from reference TRBV7-6 and TRBJ2-1 gives the full variable domain: GAGVSQSPRYKVTKRGQDVALRCDPISGHVSLYWYRQALGQGPEFLTYFNYEAQQDKSGLPNDRFSAERPEGSISTLTIQRTEQRDSAMYRCASSLDRLYNEQFFGPGTRLTVL.

The chain links TRBV5-8 to TRBJ1-5, with TRBD1 matching over 9 bases. CDR1 SGHTS and CDR2 YDEGEE come from the germline V gene. The V and J ends lost 4 bases and 6 bases, in that order; junction bases with no gene match: 8. The CDR3 sequence is 15 residues long. CDR3: CASSGTGGRRQPQHF. The CDR3 DNA reads TGTGCCAGCAGCGGAACAGGGGGCAGGCGTCAGCCCCAGCATTTT.

This rearrangement joins TRBV7-8 to TRBJ1-2; maybe TRBD1 (5 bases). This CDR3 spans 13 amino acids. Germline V gene data show CDR1 as SGHVS and CDR2 as FQNEAQ. The V end lost 6 bases, the J end lost 4 bases, and 12 bases lay between the germline ends. Here the CDR3 DNA reads TGTGCCAGCAGTGGGGAGGGGTTCTATGGCTACACCTTC. Protein: CASSGEGFYGYTF.

This clone is a singleton in its sample. The chain employs TRBV15 and TRBJ1-3, with D possibly matching TRBD1 (6 bases). This CDR3 contains 13 residues. The V end lost 4 bases, the J end lost 3 bases, and 7 bases lay between the germline ends. Germline CDR1 LNHNV, CDR2 YYDKDF (reference sequence). In nucleotides, the CDR3 is TGTGCCACCAGCACCAGGGGTGGAAACACCATATATTTT. Amino acids: CATSTRGGNTIYF.

The table lists this clone with a count of one. The J gene is TRBJ2-2, the V gene TRBV10-2; TRBD2 agrees at 12 bases. Trimming took 4 bases from V and 2 from J; bases not matched to a gene: 5. The CDR3 totals 17 residues. The germline CDR1 and CDR2 sequences are WSHSY and SAAADI. In nucleotides, the CDR3 is TGCGCCAGCAGTGCGACTAGCGGGAGTACCAACACCGGGGAGCTGTTTTTT. Protein sequence: CASSATSGSTNTGELFF.

This rearrangement joins TRBV9 to TRBJ2-5; the match to TRBD2 covers 8 bases. The germline CDR1 and CDR2 sequences are SGDLS and YYNGEE. V was pared by 0 bases and J by 4 bases, with 2 bases of the junction left unmatched. This CDR3 has 14 residues. The CDR3 loop is CASSVDAGGETQYF. The DNA of the CDR3 is TGTGCCAGCAGCGTAGATGCGGGGGGAGAGACCCAGTACTTC.

This chain links TRBV7-9 with TRBJ2-2; TRBD2 is a possible D gene (6 bases). The CDR3 totals 15 residues. Trimming removed 5 bases from V and 14 bases from J, with 24 bases in between. Germline loops: CDR1 SEHNR, CDR2 FQNEAQ (reference sequence). The CDR3 is CASSPSEFSGSSLFF. DNA of the CDR3: TGTGCCAGCAGCCCCTCCGAATTTAGCGGAAGCTCCCTGTTTTTT.

This sequence joins TRBV9 and TRBJ2-2, with 7 bases matching TRBD2. Germline CDR1 SGDLS, CDR2 YYNGEE. The CDR3 sequence is 16 residues long. V was clipped by 0 bases and J by 1 base; unmatched bases: 3. CDR3: CASSVGGRLNTGELFF. The CDR3, as DNA: TGTGCCAGCAGCGTAGGCGGGAGACTGAACACCGGGGAGCTGTTTTTT.

J is TRBJ2-5 and V is TRBV4-3; D is ambiguous. The J call may be wrong; the DNA end is better matched by TRBJ2-7. This CDR3 is 15 amino acids long. Germline assignment: CDR1 LGHNA and CDR2 YSLEER. The CDR3 is CASSQEAGLAYEQYF. The CDR3 DNA sequence: TGCGCCAGCAGCCAAGAGGCAGGTTTGGCCTACGAGCAGTACTTC.

This chain links TRBV5-4 with TRBJ1-2; D unresolved. From germline, CDR1 is SGHNT and CDR2 YYREEE (reference sequence). The CDR3 is made up of 12 amino acids. Trimming pared 3 bases from V and 4 bases from J, leaving 7 bases between. In DNA form, the CDR3 reads TGTGCCAGCAGCTCCCCAGGCTATGGCTACACCTTC. It is translated as CASSSPGYGYTF. The full variable domain, with the rest looked up from reference TRBV5-4 and TRBJ1-2, is ETGVTQSPTHLIKTRGQQVTLRCSSQSGHNTVSWYQQALGQGPQFIFQYYREEENGRGNFPPRFSGLQFPNYSSELNVNALELDDSALYLCASSSPGYGYTFGSGTRLTVV.

Of note for this clone: This is likely a read error, given that the CDR3 carries no conserved phenylalanine or tryptophan at its end. The limits of the CDR3 on the DNA are not certain, so only TCRdb's listed CDR3 is given. The chain links TRBV6-6 to TRBJ2-3; the table names TRBD1, a call not compared with the DNA. Germline assignment: CDR1 MNHNY and CDR2 SVGAGI (reference sequence). Inclusive of both ends, the CDR3 amounts to 12 amino acids. This chain's CDR3 is CASSFHRDSPYV.

The CDR3 spells CASSEQTSGKRTQYF. DNA of the CDR3: TGTGCCAGCAGTGAACAGACTAGCGGGAAAAGGACCCAGTACTTC. The chain links TRBV2 to TRBJ2-5, with TRBD2 matching 11 bases. V shed 2 bases, J shed 7 bases, and the junction held 6 bases outside the gene matches. The germline V gene has CDR1 SNHLY and CDR2 FYNNEI. CDR3 length: 15 residues. Using reference TRBV2 and TRBJ2-5 for the parts outside the CDR3, the full variable domain is EPEVTQTPSHQVTQMGQEVILRCVPISNHLYFYWYRQILGQKVEFLVSFYNNEISEKSEIFDDQFSVERPDGSNFTLKIRSTKLEDSAMYFCASSEQTSGKRTQYFGPGTRLLVL.

The chain combines TRBV28 with TRBJ2-1, with 11 bases matching TRBD2. With 4 bases clipped from V and 1 base from J, the junction kept 0 bases outside the gene matches. The CDR3 is 15 amino acids. The germline V gene encodes CDR1 MDHEN and CDR2 SYDVKM. Here the CDR3 reads CASSWTSGSYNEQFF. DNA of the CDR3: TGTGCCAGCAGTTGGACTAGCGGGTCCTACAATGAGCAGTTCTTC.

The chain has TRBV5-1 and TRBJ2-5; no clear D. The J call may be in error: the DNA end matches TRBJ2-7 better. Germline V gene sequence: CDR1 SGHRS, CDR2 YFSETQ. This CDR3 contains 14 residues. The CDR3 DNA is TGCGCCAGCAGCTTGGGGGCGTCCGAATACGAGCAGTACTTC. Translation gives CASSLGASEYEQYF.

The rearrangement uses TRBV2 and TRBJ2-1; D gene unclear. The length of the CDR3 is 16 residues. Trimming removed 8 bases from V and 0 bases from J, with 17 bases in between. Germline V gene lookup returns CDR1 SNHLY and CDR2 FYNNEI. The CDR3 spells CASSLRRESSYNEQFF. The CDR3 nucleotides are TGTGCCAGCTCCCTGCGGCGCGAAAGCTCCTACAATGAGCAGTTCTTC.

The chain couples TRBV21-1 to TRBJ1-1. TRBV21-1 is annotated as a pseudogene. This CDR3 has 15 residues. The CDR3 sequence is CASSPWGGVRTEAFF. Here the CDR3 DNA reads TGTGCCAGCAGCCCATGGGGAGGGGTCCGCACTGAAGCTTTCTTT.

V is TRBV6-1 and J is TRBJ1-3; D is unresolved. Deletions cut 6 bases from V and 8 bases from J, with 11 bases between. The CDR3 is made up of 12 amino acids. CDR1 MNHNS and CDR2 SASEGT come from the germline V gene. CDR3 DNA sequence: TGTGCCAGCAGCCAAGCGCGTGACACCATATATTTT. It is translated as CASSQARDTIYF.

The CDR3 sequence is CASSLAGHGGTGANVLTF. The CDR3 nucleotides read TGTGCCAGCAGCTTAGCCGGACATGGTGGTACTGGGGCCAACGTCCTGACTTTC. The rearrangement uses TRBV11-3 and TRBJ2-6; perhaps TRBD1 as D (5 bases). This CDR3 has 18 amino acids. Between the trimmed V and J ends, which lost 1 base and 2 bases, there was a span of 15 bases. CDR1 is SGHNT, CDR2 YENEEA, per germline. Full variable domain (outside the CDR3, taken from reference TRBV11-3 and TRBJ2-6): EAGVVQSPRYKIIEKKQPVAFWCNPISGHNTLYWYLQNLGQGPELLIRYENEEAVDDSQLPKDRFSAERLKGVDSTLKIQPAELGDSAVYLCASSLAGHGGTGANVLTFGAGSRLTVL.

There are a few counts of this clone. This rearrangement joins TRBV5-4 to TRBJ2-7; 11 positions match TRBD2. J lost 0 bases, V lost 5 bases, and 10 bases had no gene match. CDR3 length: 17 residues. CDR1 is SGHNT, CDR2 YYREEE, per germline (reference sequence). CDR3 protein: CASRAGLAVSSSYEQYF. The CDR3 region has the DNA TGTGCCAGCAGGGCGGGACTAGCGGTTTCAAGCTCCTACGAGCAGTACTTC.

Written as DNA, the CDR3 is TGTGCCAGCAGCTCCCGGACAGGGGGCGCAGATACGCAGTATTTT. It is translated as CASSSRTGGADTQYF. The V call is TRBV7-8, the J call TRBJ2-3, with TRBD1 matching 11 bases. V trimming: 4 bases; J trimming: 4 bases; junction bases outside the gene matches: 4. The CDR3 sequence is 15 residues long. Germline V gives CDR1 SGHVS, CDR2 FQNEAQ.

The rearrangement joins TRBV30 to TRBJ2-7; 9 bases agree with TRBD1. V trimming: 3 bases; J trimming: 2 bases; junction bases outside the gene matches: 5. CDR1 GTSNPN and CDR2 SVGIG come from the germline V gene (reference sequence). There are 14 residues in the CDR3. The CDR3 DNA follows: TGTGCCTGGAGCCCCGGGACAGGGACCTACGAGCAGTACTTC. Translation gives CAWSPGTGTYEQYF. Using reference TRBV30 and TRBJ2-7 for the parts outside the CDR3, the full variable domain is SQTIHQWPATLVQPVGSPLSLECTVEGTSNPNLYWYRQAAGRGLQLLFYSVGIGQISSEVPQNLSASRPQDRQFILSSKKLLLSDSGFYLCAWSPGTGTYEQYFGPGTRLTVT.

The chain has TRBV7-3 and TRBJ2-1; TRBD2 matches 12 bases. With 3 bases clipped from V and 8 bases from J, the junction kept 8 bases outside the gene matches. The CDR3 covers 16 residues. Germline CDR1 SGHTA, CDR2 FQGTGA. CDR3 in amino acids: CASSFDLTSGSHEQFF. CDR3 bases: TGTGCCAGCAGCTTCGATTTGACTAGCGGGAGTCATGAGCAGTTCTTC.

The chain couples TRBV20-1 to TRBJ1-1; D remains ambiguous. Germline V gene lookup returns CDR1 DFQATT and CDR2 SNEGSKA (reference sequence). The CDR3 consists of 11 residues. Trimming removed 7 bases at V and 2 bases at J, with 8 bases between. The CDR3 loop reads CSGNGNTEAFF. Here the CDR3 DNA reads TGCAGTGGAAACGGTAACACTGAAGCTTTCTTT.

The chain is built from TRBV19 and TRBJ1-1; D unclear. Germline-derived CDR1 and CDR2 are LNHDA and SQIVND (reference sequence). The CDR3 runs to 13 residues. The V gene lost 2 bases and the J gene lost 1 base, with 5 bases spanning the gap. The CDR3 is CASSISRNTEAFF. The CDR3 DNA sequence: TGTGCCAGTAGTATAAGTAGGAACACTGAAGCTTTCTTT.

The chain recombines TRBV7-8 with TRBJ2-7; 10 positions match TRBD2. J gave up 7 bases and V 4 bases, and 7 bases lay outside the gene matches. The CDR3 contains 14 residues. Germline CDR1 is SGHVS and CDR2 is FQNEAQ. CDR3 loop: CASSSAGGTFEQYF. The CDR3 nucleotides read TGTGCCAGCAGCTCAGCGGGAGGGACGTTTGAGCAGTACTTC.

V is TRBV28 and J is TRBJ1-2, with D hard to call. In germline, CDR1 is MDHEN, CDR2 SYDVKM. The germline V and J ends were trimmed by 3 bases and 4 bases, with 12 bases remaining between them. CDR3 length: 14 amino acids. In nucleotides, the CDR3 is TGTGCCAGCAGTTTGATCCCTGAGGTCTATGGCTACACCTTC. It yields the protein CASSLIPEVYGYTF.

With regard to this clone: The junction and the germline gene differ at one end; a read error may be behind it. The CDR3 reads CASSLWGDSYGYTF. CDR3 coding DNA: TGTGCTAGCAGCCTATGGGGGGACAGCTATGGCTACACCTTC. This chain uses TRBV28 with TRBJ1-2; TRBD1 agrees at 7 bases. This CDR3 is 14 amino acids long. The germline V gene has CDR1 MDHEN and CDR2 SYDVKM.

The rearrangement uses TRBV7-2 and TRBJ1-1; no firm D call. CDR3 length: 14 amino acids. The germline gives CDR1 SGHTA, CDR2 FQGNSA. Trimming took 1 base from V and 7 from J, leaving 13 bases between them. The DNA of the CDR3 is TGTGCCAGCAGCTTAGGCCCGGGTTTGGGTGAAGCTTTCTTT. Protein product: CASSLGPGLGEAFF. Drawing the rest from reference TRBV7-2 and TRBJ1-1, the complete variable domain is GAGVSQSPSNKVTEKGKDVELRCDPISGHTALYWYRQSLGQGLEFLIYFQGNSAPDKSGLPSDRFSAERTGGSVSTLTIQRTQQEDSAVYLCASSLGPGLGEAFFGQGTRLTVV.

This sequence joins TRBV6-6 and TRBJ2-7; D ambiguous. V was trimmed by 2 bases and J by 4 bases, leaving 9 bases between them. The CDR3 has 13 residues. Germline V gene sequence: CDR1 MNHNY, CDR2 SVGAGI (reference sequence). CDR3 sequence reads: CASSYESSYEQYF. DNA for the CDR3: TGTGCCAGCAGTTACGAGTCATCATACGAGCAGTACTTC.

The count of this clone is one. This rearrangement joins TRBV28 to TRBJ2-1, with TRBD1 matching 7 bases. Germline loops: CDR1 MDHEN, CDR2 SYDVKM. The CDR3 is made up of 13 amino acids. V shed 3 bases, J shed 4 bases, and the junction held 0 bases outside the gene matches. In DNA, the CDR3 is TGTGCCAGCAGTTTGGGACAGTACAATGAGCAGTTCTTC. As protein: CASSLGQYNEQFF.